This T cell receptor beta chain was documented in a study of shared clonotypes between healthy human individuals. The study's findings and limits: Collection of samples was limited to blood; tissue repertoires likely differ.

Profiled with immunoSEQ multiplex PCR; TCRdb holds only in-frame clones, not every one. Altogether 400,000 to 550,000 clones are present, around 79% being singletons, with the ten largest covering around 12%. With respect to this clone: Its antigen is not known.

Germline values: CDR1 SGHNT, CDR2 YYREEE (reference sequence). V gave up 4 bases and J gave up 4 bases; unmatched junction bases: 6. The CDR3 is made up of 15 amino acids. The J gene is TRBJ1-2, the V gene TRBV5-4; TRBD1 aligns across 11 bases. Sequences were obtained from PBMCs. This sequence was found in a woman aged 40 to 50 in good health. Some clones in this sample may be carry-over from other donors' samples. CDR3 protein: CASSPSGQGVYGYTF. CDR3 sequence (DNA): TGTGCCAGCAGCCCCTCGGGACAGGGGGTCTATGGCTACACCTTC.